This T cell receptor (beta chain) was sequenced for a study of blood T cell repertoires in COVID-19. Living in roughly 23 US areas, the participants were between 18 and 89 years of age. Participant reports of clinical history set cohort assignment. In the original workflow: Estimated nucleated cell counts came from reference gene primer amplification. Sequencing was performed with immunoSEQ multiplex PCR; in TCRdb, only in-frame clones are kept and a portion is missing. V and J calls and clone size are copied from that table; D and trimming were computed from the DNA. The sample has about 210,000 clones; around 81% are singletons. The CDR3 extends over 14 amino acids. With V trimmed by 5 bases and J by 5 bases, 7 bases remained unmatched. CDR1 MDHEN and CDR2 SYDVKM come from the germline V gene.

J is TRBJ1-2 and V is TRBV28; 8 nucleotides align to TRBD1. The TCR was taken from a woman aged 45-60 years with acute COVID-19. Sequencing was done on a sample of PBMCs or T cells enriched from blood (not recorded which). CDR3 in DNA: TGTGCCAGCAGTGTAGAGCAGGGGGCGTATGGCTACACCTTC. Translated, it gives CASSVEQGAYGYTF.